A single T cell receptor beta chain is shown here with its context. V gave up 5 bases and J gave up 4 bases; unmatched junction bases: 5. The V gene's germline CDR1 is SGHTA and CDR2 FQGNSA. The CDR3 runs 14 residues. TCRdb's table, derived via immunoSEQ multiplex PCR, lists solely in-frame clones and lacks some. This repertoire shows tens of thousands of clones, under 95% found once; its top ten account for roughly 5%. The data belong to a study of T cell changes during pregnancy in multiple sclerosis. This receptor was taken from a female donor in good health, enrolled as a control in a pregnancy study. The sample here was peripheral blood, taken in the first trimester of pregnancy. The rearrangement links TRBV7-2 to TRBJ1-5; 7 bases are shared with TRBD1. CDR3 in amino acids: CASSARQGNQPQHF. CDR3 DNA: TGTGCCAGCAGCGCCCGACAGGGTAATCAGCCCCAGCATTTT.